These T cell receptor beta chains were read from a single sample in a study of metastatic and nonmetastatic thyroid tumors. TCRdb re-processed the PCR reads through MiXCR. The repertoire consists of approximately 32,000 clones, with roughly 22% occurring once and the leading ten covering around 3%. The sequencing input was tumor tissue. All receptors derive from a male donor with papillary thyroid cancer or a benign thyroid nodule (not recorded which). Some clones in this sample may be carry-over from other donors' samples. The CDR3 runs from the conserved cysteine through the conserved F or W. A D gene is named only where the DNA matches it firmly. Only some rows state a clone size, as once, few, many or a class for expanded clones.

CTSSLWREFHEQFF	TGCACCAGCAGTTTATGGCGGGAATTCCATGAGCAGTTCTTC	.	TRBV27	many	TRBJ2-1
CASSRGTFSSYNEQFF	TGCGCCAGCAGCCGAGGGACTTTTAGCTCCTACAATGAGCAGTTCTTC	.	TRBV5-1	once	TRBJ2-1
CASSQDWGTGGADGYTF	TGCGCCAGCAGCCAAGATTGGGGGACAGGGGGCGCGGATGGCTACACCTTC	TRBD1	TRBV4-1	.	TRBJ1-2
CASSQDQTLGGEQYF	TGCGCCAGCAGCCAAGATCAAACTTTGGGTGGCGAGCAGTACTTC	.	TRBV4-1	.	TRBJ2-7
CASSLSTSYEQYF	TGTGCCAGCAGTTTGTCGACCTCCTACGAGCAGTACTTC	.	TRBV28	.	TRBJ2-7
CSARGLAYEQYF	TGCAGTGCTAGGGGCCTAGCGTACGAGCAGTACTTC	.	TRBV20-1	many	TRBJ2-7
CASNVIPYEQYF	TGTGCCAGCAACGTGATCCCTTACGAGCAGTACTTC	.	TRBV28	medium-sized	TRBJ2-7
CASSTNRNYGYTF	TGTGCCAGTAGTACGAACAGAAACTATGGCTACACCTTC	.	TRBV19	medium-sized	TRBJ1-2
CASSRQETSTRIYGYTF	TGTGCCAGCAGTCGACAGGAAACGAGCACGCGGATCTATGGCTACACCTTC	.	TRBV6-1	.	TRBJ1-2
CASSLVASSPTGELFF	TGCGCCAGCAGCTTGGTGGCTAGCAGTCCCACCGGGGAGCTGTTTTTT	.	TRBV5-1	many	TRBJ2-2
CASSLGSTSTRFYTF	TGCGCCAGCAGCTTGGGTTCGACTAGCACGAGGTTCTACACCTTC	.	TRBV5-1	.	TRBJ1-2
CASRDILNNEQFF	TGTGCCTCACGGGACATTTTAAACAATGAGCAGTTCTTC	.	TRBV25-1	many	TRBJ2-1
CASKRPNEKLFF	TGTGCCAGTAAACGGCCTAATGAAAAACTGTTTTTT	.	TRBV19	many	TRBJ1-4
CASSVTGNNQPQHF	TGTGCCAGCAGCGTAACAGGGAACAATCAGCCCCAGCATTTT	.	TRBV6-2/TRBV6-3	many	TRBJ1-5
CASRLGTSQVEQYF	TGTGCCAGCAGGCTGGGGACTAGCCAGGTCGAGCAGTACTTC	TRBD2	TRBV2	few	TRBJ2-7
CASSTRGSSYEQYF	TGTGCCAGCAGTACCAGGGGTAGCTCCTACGAGCAGTACTTC	.	TRBV6-1	.	TRBJ2-7
CASSLRDSGYDQYF	TGTGCCAGCAGCCTCCGTGATAGCGGATACGATCAGTACTTC	.	TRBV6-2/TRBV6-3	few	TRBJ2-7
CSVVAATVGDTQYF	TGCAGCGTTGTGGCGGCGACTGTGGGAGATACGCAGTATTTT	.	TRBV29-1	many	TRBJ2-3
CASSLGLAGDQYF	TGCGCCAGCAGCTTGGGGCTAGCTGGCGATCAGTACTTC	.	TRBV5-1	.	TRBJ2-7
CSARDLAGRSYEQYF	TGCAGTGCTAGAGATCTCGCAGGGAGGTCCTACGAGCAGTACTTC	.	TRBV20-1	few	TRBJ2-7
CSARGPRSTDTQYF	TGCAGTGCTAGAGGGCCGCGAAGCACAGATACGCAGTATTTT	.	TRBV20-1	many	TRBJ2-3
CSELGGGRGTDTQYF	TGCAGTGAGCTAGGAGGCGGGAGGGGCACAGATACGCAGTATTTT	TRBD2	TRBV20-1	many	TRBJ2-3
CASSHMTSGVNNEQFF	TGTGCCAGCTCACACATGACTAGCGGAGTTAACAATGAGCAGTTCTTC	TRBD2	TRBV18	many	TRBJ2-1
CASSPRAGTSGRLSYEQYF	TGTGCCAGCAGCCCCAGGGCCGGGACTAGCGGGAGGCTTTCCTACGAGCAGTACTTC	TRBD2	TRBV11-1	.	TRBJ2-7
CASRAMSGSVTYEQYF	TGTGCCAGCAGGGCAATGAGCGGGAGTGTTACCTACGAGCAGTACTTC	TRBD2	TRBV6-1	medium-sized	TRBJ2-7
CASSLGDRVVETQYF	TGCGCCAGCAGCCTGGGGGACAGGGTGGTTGAGACCCAGTACTTC	TRBD1	TRBV5-1	many	TRBJ2-5
CASTDWTSGQETQYF	TGTGCCAGTACCGACTGGACTAGCGGGCAAGAGACCCAGTACTTC	TRBD2	TRBV19	once	TRBJ2-5
CSARLAGGLETQYF	TGCAGTGCTAGACTAGCGGGGGGGCTCGAGACCCAGTACTTC	TRBD2	TRBV20-1	once	TRBJ2-5
CAWSVFSGRALDTQYF	TGTGCCTGGAGTGTATTTAGCGGGAGGGCCCTCGATACGCAGTATTTT	TRBD2	TRBV30	many	TRBJ2-3
CAITGHPADTQYF	TGTGCCATCACGGGACATCCCGCAGATACGCAGTATTTT	.	TRBV10-3	many	TRBJ2-3
CSASRHPNTEAFF	TGCAGTGCTAGTAGACATCCGAACACTGAAGCTTTCTTT	.	TRBV20-1	many	TRBJ1-1
CSLLEGGRDEQFF	TGCAGTTTACTAGAGGGAGGGCGCGATGAGCAGTTCTTC	TRBD2	TRBV20-1	.	TRBJ2-1
CASSLGLAGGDTQYF	TGTGCCAGCAGCTTAGGGCTAGCCGGGGGCGATACGCAGTATTTT	.	TRBV7-2	many	TRBJ2-3
CSAMNDRTTDTQYF	TGCAGTGCCATGAACGACAGAACCACAGATACGCAGTATTTT	.	TRBV20-1	many	TRBJ2-3
CASSYSIAAGSGNTIYF	TGTGCCAGCAGTTACTCGATTGCAGCCGGCTCTGGAAACACCATATATTTT	.	TRBV6-2/TRBV6-3	.	TRBJ1-3
CASSLALYQQPQHF	TGTGCCAGCAGTTTAGCGCTGTATCAGCAGCCCCAGCATTTT	.	TRBV12-3/TRBV12-4	few	TRBJ1-5
CASSLASGNTIYF	TGTGCCAGCAGCTTAGCGTCTGGAAACACCATATATTTT	.	TRBV7-2	many	TRBJ1-3
CSARSGNSPLHF	TGCAGTGCTAGATCCGGAAATTCACCCCTCCACTTT	.	TRBV20-1	medium-sized	TRBJ1-6
CVSRVGNEQFF	TGTGTCAGCAGGGTAGGTAATGAGCAGTTCTTC	.	TRBV6-2/TRBV6-3	few	TRBJ2-1
CASRKITEALF	TGTGCCAGCAGAAAGATCACTGAAGCTCTCTTT	.	TRBV28	few	TRBJ1-1
CASRGLTSQEAQYF	TGTGCCAGCAGGGGGCTGACCTCCCAAGAGGCCCAGTACTTC	.	TRBV2	many	TRBJ2-5
CSAVNLGGANEQYF	TGCAGTGCCGTCAACCTCGGGGGGGCGAACGAGCAGTACTTC	TRBD2	TRBV20-1	medium-sized	TRBJ2-7
CASSPSGQSTYGYTF	TGTGCCAGCAGTCCCTCGGGACAGAGTACCTATGGCTACACCTTC	TRBD1	TRBV27	.	TRBJ1-2
CASSNYEQYF	TGTGCCAGCAGCAACTACGAGCAGTACTTC	.	TRBV2	.	TRBJ2-7
CASSLAVAGYNDQFF	TGTGCCAGCAGCTTGGCTGTAGCGGGGTACAATGATCAGTTCTTC	TRBD2	TRBV5-5	.	TRBJ2-1
CAWRSGGATQYF	TGTGCCTGGAGGAGTGGTGGGGCAACCCAGTACTTC	.	TRBV30	.	TRBJ2-5
CASRAGQGFSEQYF	TGTGCCAGCAGGGCCGGGCAGGGATTCTCCGAGCAGTACTTC	.	TRBV28	few	TRBJ2-7
CASKGQGATGELFF	TGCGCCAGCAAGGGGCAGGGGGCCACCGGGGAGCTGTTTTTT	TRBD1	TRBV5-1	many	TRBJ2-2
CASSQGPGLAGPKGHNEQFF	TGCGCCAGCAGCCAAGGACCGGGACTAGCGGGACCTAAAGGGCACAATGAGCAGTTCTTC	TRBD2	TRBV4-1	.	TRBJ2-1
CASSPSGTGGTQYF	TGTGCCAGCAGCCCAAGCGGGACAGGGGGGACCCAGTACTTC	TRBD1	TRBV5-6	many	TRBJ2-5
CASSYSGGTWASNTEAFF	TGTGCCAGCAGTTACTCGGGTGGGACATGGGCCTCGAACACTGAAGCTTTCTTT	.	TRBV6-5	few	TRBJ1-1
CASSYAQGLDETQYF	TGTGCCAGCAGCTACGCTCAGGGTCTCGATGAGACCCAGTACTTC	.	TRBV7-9	many	TRBJ2-5